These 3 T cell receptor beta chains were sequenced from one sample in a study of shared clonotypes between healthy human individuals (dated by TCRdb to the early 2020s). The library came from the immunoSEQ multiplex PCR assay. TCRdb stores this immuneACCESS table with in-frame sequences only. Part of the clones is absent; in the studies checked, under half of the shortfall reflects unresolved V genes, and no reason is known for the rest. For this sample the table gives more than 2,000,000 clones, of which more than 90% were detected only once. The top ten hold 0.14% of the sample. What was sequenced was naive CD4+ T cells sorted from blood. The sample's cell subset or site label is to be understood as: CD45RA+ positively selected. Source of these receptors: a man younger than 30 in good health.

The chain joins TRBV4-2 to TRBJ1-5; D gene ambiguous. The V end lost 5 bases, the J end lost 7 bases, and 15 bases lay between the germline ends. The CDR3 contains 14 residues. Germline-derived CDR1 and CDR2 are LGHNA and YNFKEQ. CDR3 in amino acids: CASSFDLRGQPQHF. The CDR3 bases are TGTGCCAGCAGCTTCGACCTGCGAGGGCAGCCCCAGCATTTT.

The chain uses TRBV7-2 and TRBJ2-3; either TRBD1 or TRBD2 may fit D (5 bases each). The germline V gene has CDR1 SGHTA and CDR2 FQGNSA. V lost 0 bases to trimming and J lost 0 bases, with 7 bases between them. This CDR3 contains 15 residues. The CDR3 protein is CASSLAGVSTDTQYF. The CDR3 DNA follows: TGTGCCAGCAGCTTAGCGGGGGTCAGCACAGATACGCAGTATTTT. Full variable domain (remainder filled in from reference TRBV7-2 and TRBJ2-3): GAGVSQSPSNKVTEKGKDVELRCDPISGHTALYWYRQSLGQGLEFLIYFQGNSAPDKSGLPSDRFSAERTGGSVSTLTIQRTQQEDSAVYLCASSLAGVSTDTQYFGPGTRLTVL.

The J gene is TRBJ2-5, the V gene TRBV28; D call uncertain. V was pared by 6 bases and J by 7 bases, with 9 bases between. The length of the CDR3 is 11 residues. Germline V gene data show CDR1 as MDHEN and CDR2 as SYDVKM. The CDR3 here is CASSRVGTQYF. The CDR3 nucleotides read TGTGCCAGCAGCAGAGTGGGGACCCAGTACTTC.